The 18 T cell receptor beta chains below were found in one sample sequenced in a study of OX40 agonist ivuxolimab in advanced cancers. Receptors were amplified or captured by the immunoSEQ multiplex PCR assay. Entries here come from immuneACCESS through TCRdb and include only in-frame sequences with V and J called. Some clones fail to appear in such tables; in the studies checked, an unresolved V gene covers under half of the shortfall, and the cause of the remainder is unknown. The sample includes tens of thousands of clones, with around 81% observed a single time. Around 1.8% of the sample lies in the top ten. The sequencing here drew on CD4+ or CD8+ T cells sorted from blood, taken in a trial of the OX40 agonist ivuxolimab. Source of these receptors: an adult with an advanced solid tumor such as melanoma, head and neck, liver or kidney cancer.

This clone was observed a single time. The V call is TRBV5-1, the J call TRBJ2-3; D possibly corresponds to TRBD2 (6 bases). From germline, CDR1 is SGHRS and CDR2 YFSETQ. The CDR3 runs 14 residues. V lost 3 bases and J 5 bases, leaving 13 bases between the germline ends. CDR3 region: CASSSRLEGDTQYF. CDR3 bases: TGCGCCAGCAGCTCCCGACTAGAGGGAGATACGCAGTATTTT.

The DNA for the CDR3 is TGTGCCAGCAGTTACTCGAGAGGGGCCGGCTACACCTTC. Residues: CASSYSRGAGYTF. This chain uses TRBV6-5 with TRBJ1-2; weak D call: TRBD1 (5 bases). Germline V gene sequence: CDR1 MNHEY, CDR2 SVGAGI. CDR3 size: 13 residues. Trimming took 0 bases from V and 8 from J, leaving 10 bases between them.

The chain links TRBV30 to TRBJ2-3; 7 bases agree with TRBD1. This CDR3 spans 15 amino acids. V lost 7 bases and J lost 2; bases outside the gene matches: 12. Looked up from germline, CDR1 is GTSNPN and CDR2 is SVGIG (reference sequence). CDR3 loop: CAYDPTGRDTDTQYF. CDR3 coding DNA: TGTGCCTATGACCCGACAGGGAGAGACACAGATACGCAGTATTTT.

This chain links TRBV7-3 with TRBJ2-3; 10 positions agree with TRBD2. The trim removed 4 bases at V and 3 bases at J, leaving 7 bases unmatched. The germline gives CDR1 SGHTA, CDR2 FQGTGA. This CDR3 is built from 16 residues. CDR3 sequence reads: CASSWGAGGPTDTQYF. DNA of the CDR3: TGTGCCAGCAGCTGGGGAGCGGGAGGGCCGACAGATACGCAGTATTTT.

J is TRBJ2-3 and V is TRBV5-1; D is uncertain. The germline V and J ends were trimmed by 4 bases and 6 bases, with 18 bases remaining between them. The germline gives CDR1 SGHRS, CDR2 YFSETQ. The CDR3 covers 15 residues. CDR3 residues: CASSTRAAQADTQYF. In DNA form, the CDR3 reads TGCGCCAGCAGCACTCGGGCTGCGCAGGCTGATACGCAGTATTTT. Using reference TRBV5-1 and TRBJ2-3 for the parts outside the CDR3, the full variable domain is KAGVTQTPRYLIKTRGQQVTLSCSPISGHRSVSWYQQTPGQGLQFLFEYFSETQRNKGNFPGRFSGRQFSNSRSEMNVSTLELGDSALYLCASSTRAAQADTQYFGPGTRLTVL.

This clone appeared a single time. This CDR3 is CAWSEGREGQETQYF. CDR3 nucleotide sequence: TGTGCCTGGAGTGAGGGGCGGGAGGGCCAGGAGACCCAGTACTTC. The rearrangement joins TRBV30 to TRBJ2-5; 9 bases are a match to TRBD2. Germline V gene sequence: CDR1 GTSNPN, CDR2 SVGIG (reference sequence). The CDR3 has 15 amino acids. The trim removed 1 base at V and 5 bases at J, leaving 8 bases unmatched.

The chain has TRBV4-3 and TRBJ2-3; D is unclear. Looked up from germline, CDR1 is LGHNA and CDR2 is YSLEER. The CDR3 runs 13 residues. Trimming removed 4 bases from V and 2 bases from J, with 7 bases in between. The CDR3, as DNA: TGCGCCAGCAGCCCCAGTCACACAGATACGCAGTATTTT. This codes for CASSPSHTDTQYF.

The chain carries TRBV6-1 and TRBJ1-2, with TRBD1 as a possible D gene (5 bases). Trimming stripped 4 bases from V and 3 bases from J, with 6 bases between. There are 12 residues in the CDR3. In germline, CDR1 is MNHNS, CDR2 SASEGT. The CDR3, as DNA: TGTGCCAGCAGTGTGACAGACTATGGCTACACCTTC. Translated, it gives CASSVTDYGYTF.

The chain employs TRBV19 and TRBJ1-3; no clear D. The CDR3 extends over 14 amino acids. V lost 5 bases to trimming and J lost 0 bases, with 8 bases between them. Germline CDR1 and CDR2: LNHDA and SQIVND (reference sequence). The CDR3 DNA reads TGTGCCAGTAGTCCGAGGGTCTCTGGAAACACCATATATTTT. Translation gives CASSPRVSGNTIYF.

This clone has only a few counts. The chain carries TRBV5-1 and TRBJ2-1; TRBD1 might be the D (6 bases). CDR3 size: 16 residues. Germline assignment: CDR1 SGHRS and CDR2 YFSETQ. Trimming removed 2 bases at V and 7 bases at J, with 19 bases between. This chain's CDR3 is CASSFGVGQGRNEQFF. The DNA for the CDR3 is TGCGCCAGCAGCTTTGGGGTTGGGCAGGGGCGGAATGAGCAGTTCTTC.

CDR3 amino acids: CACSGTGRSSGNTIYF. The CDR3 nucleotides are TGTGCCTGCTCCGGGACAGGCAGGTCATCTGGAAACACCATATATTTT. The chain combines TRBV30 with TRBJ1-3; 8 bases align to TRBD1. V lost 6 bases and J lost 1; bases outside the gene matches: 11. This CDR3 has 16 residues. Looked up from germline, CDR1 is GTSNPN and CDR2 is SVGIG (reference sequence).

This clone was found a few times. The chain recombines TRBV29-1 with TRBJ2-3, with D unclear. This CDR3 spans 13 amino acids. Trimming shortened V by 3 bases and J by 6 bases, and 13 bases separated the two germline ends. CDR1 is SQVTM, CDR2 ANQGSEA, per germline. The CDR3 DNA follows: TGCAGCGTTGATCCCGAATCCCGGGATACGCAGTATTTT. This codes for CSVDPESRDTQYF.

As to this clone: The junction and the germline gene differ at one end; a read error may be behind it. The CDR3 protein is CASSLGTGYVPF. CDR3 DNA sequence: TGTGCCAGCAGCTTAGGGACAGGGTATGTTCCCTTC. The gene calls are TRBV7-2 and TRBJ1-2, with 8 bases that match TRBD1. Germline V gene sequence: CDR1 SGHTA, CDR2 FQGNSA. The CDR3 is 12 amino acids.

The chain recombines TRBV7-2 with TRBJ1-1, with D possibly TRBD1 on 5 matching bases. V was trimmed by 0 bases and J by 10 bases, leaving 12 bases between them. CDR1 SGHTA and CDR2 FQGNSA come from the germline V gene. The CDR3 covers 13 residues. The CDR3 spells CASSLAGSGGAFF. In nucleotides, the CDR3 is TGTGCCAGCAGCTTAGCAGGAAGCGGGGGAGCTTTCTTT.

The chain carries TRBV19 and TRBJ2-3; 14 bases are a match to TRBD2. Germline V gene sequence: CDR1 LNHDA, CDR2 SQIVND (reference sequence). J lost 5 bases, V lost 4 bases, and 5 bases had no gene match. CDR3 length: 16 residues. CDR3 in DNA: TGTGCCAGTAGTAGATCGGGACTAGCGGGAGTAGATACGCAGTATTTT. Amino acid sequence: CASSRSGLAGVDTQYF.

This clone occurred once. The gene calls are TRBV7-2 and TRBJ2-1, with 7 nucleotides matching TRBD1. V trimming: 5 bases; J trimming: 4 bases; junction bases outside the gene matches: 8. The CDR3 has 15 residues. Germline loops: CDR1 SGHTA, CDR2 FQGNSA. This CDR3 reads CASSRPGTDYNEQFF. In DNA, the CDR3 is TGTGCCAGCAGCCGTCCCGGGACAGATTACAATGAGCAGTTCTTC.

This chain links TRBV30 with TRBJ2-7; maybe TRBD1 (6 bases). The CDR3 sequence is 13 residues long. V was pared by 8 bases and J by 0 bases, with 14 bases between. CDR1 and CDR2 from the germline V gene are GTSNPN and SVGIG (reference sequence). CDR3 sequence: CAGGHPSSYEQYF. The CDR3 nucleotides are TGTGCCGGGGGACATCCGAGCTCCTACGAGCAGTACTTC.

The rearrangement joins TRBV14 to TRBJ2-1, with D perhaps matching TRBD2 (5 bases). Trimming removed 0 bases from V and 5 bases from J, with 11 bases in between. Germline values: CDR1 SGHDN, CDR2 FVKESK. The CDR3 length is 15 residues. The CDR3 protein is CASSQDGVQNNEQFF. DNA of the CDR3: TGTGCCAGCAGCCAAGACGGGGTACAGAACAATGAGCAGTTCTTC.